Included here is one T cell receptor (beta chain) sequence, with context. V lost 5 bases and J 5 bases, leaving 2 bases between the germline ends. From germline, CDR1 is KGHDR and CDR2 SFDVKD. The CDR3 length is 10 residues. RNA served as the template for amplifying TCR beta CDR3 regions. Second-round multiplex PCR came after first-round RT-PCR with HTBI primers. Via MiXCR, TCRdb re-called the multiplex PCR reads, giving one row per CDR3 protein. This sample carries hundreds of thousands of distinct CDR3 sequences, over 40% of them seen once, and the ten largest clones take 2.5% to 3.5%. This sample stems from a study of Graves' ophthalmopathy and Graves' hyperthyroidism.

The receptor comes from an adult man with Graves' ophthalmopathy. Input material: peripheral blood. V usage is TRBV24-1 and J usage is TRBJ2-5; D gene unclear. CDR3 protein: CATSGETQYF. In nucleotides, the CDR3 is TGTGCCACCAGTGGGGAGACCCAGTACTTC.